This T cell receptor (beta chain) was captured in a study of shared clonotypes between healthy human individuals. Study overall: A donor's plate count was three for CD4 naive and three for CD4 memory; CD8 naive had two and CD8 memory one.

Genomic DNA of each subset was evenly split across several immunoSEQ plates. Profiled with immunoSEQ multiplex PCR; TCRdb holds only in-frame clones, not every one. The data contain 180,000 or so clones, approximately 92% of them singletons. Germline trimming cut 5 bases from V and 10 bases from J; bases unmatched to any gene: 14. The CDR3 runs to 15 residues. CDR1 LNHDA and CDR2 SQIVND come from the germline V gene (reference sequence). The material sequenced was naive CD4+ T cells sorted from blood. Stated subset: CD45RA+ positively selected. J is TRBJ2-3 and V is TRBV19, with 8 nucleotides matching TRBD1. This TCR was recovered from a woman aged 25 to 45 in good health. Here the CDR3 reads CASSSGTGSPLAQYF. The CDR3 DNA follows: TGTGCCAGTAGTTCGGGGACAGGCTCCCCTTTGGCGCAGTATTTT.